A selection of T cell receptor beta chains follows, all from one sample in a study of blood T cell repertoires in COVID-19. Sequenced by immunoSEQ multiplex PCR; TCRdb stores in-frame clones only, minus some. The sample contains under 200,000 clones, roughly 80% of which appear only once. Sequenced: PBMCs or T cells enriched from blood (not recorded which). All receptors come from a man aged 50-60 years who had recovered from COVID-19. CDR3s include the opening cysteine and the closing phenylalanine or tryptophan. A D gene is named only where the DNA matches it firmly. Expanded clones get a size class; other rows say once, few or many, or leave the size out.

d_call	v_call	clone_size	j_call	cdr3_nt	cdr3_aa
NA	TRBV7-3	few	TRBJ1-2	TGTGCCAGCAGCTTAAATTACATTGCAGGCTACACCTTC	CASSLNYIAGYTF
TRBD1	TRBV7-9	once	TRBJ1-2	TGTGCCAGCAGCTTAGGACAGGGGAACTATGGCTACACCTTC	CASSLGQGNYGYTF
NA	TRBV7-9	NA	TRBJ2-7	TGTGCCAGCAGCTTATCTGGACAGAACTACGAGCAGTACTTC	CASSLSGQNYEQYF
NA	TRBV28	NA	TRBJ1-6	TGTGCCAGCAGTTTACGGACAGTATTTTCACCCCTCCACTTT	CASSLRTVFSPLHF
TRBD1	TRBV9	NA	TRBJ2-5	TGTGCCAGCAGCACGGGACAGCCCCAAGAGACCCAGTACTTC	CASSTGQPQETQYF
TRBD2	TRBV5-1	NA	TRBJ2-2	TGCGCCAGCAGCTTGGGACTAGCGGGGCCGGCGGGGACCGGGGAGCTGTTTTTT	CASSLGLAGPAGTGELFF
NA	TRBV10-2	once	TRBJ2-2	TGCGCCAGCCAACCCACAGGGAACACCGGGGAGCTGTTTTTT	CASQPTGNTGELFF
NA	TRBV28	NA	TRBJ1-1	TGTGCCAGCAGTTACCCTTTGGGGCGGAACACTGAAGCTTTCTTT	CASSYPLGRNTEAFF
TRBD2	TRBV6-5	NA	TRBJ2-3	TGTGCCAGCAGTTACTCGTTCACGGGAGGTGCAGATACGCAGTATTTT	CASSYSFTGGADTQYF
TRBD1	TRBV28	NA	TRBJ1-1	TGTGCCAGCAGGGATCGGACAGGGACTCACACTGAAGCTTTCTTT	CASRDRTGTHTEAFF
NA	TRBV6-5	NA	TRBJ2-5	TGTGCCAGCAGTTACTCACTTGCGGAGACCCAGTACTTC	CASSYSLAETQYF
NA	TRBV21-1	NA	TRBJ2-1	TGTGCCAGCAGCAAAGAGGGGGGGAATGGGAGGCCCTACAATGAGCAGTTCTTC	CASSKEGGNGRPYNEQFF
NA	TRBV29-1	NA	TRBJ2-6	TGCAGCGTAGAGGGTACTGGGGCCAACGTCCTGACTTTC	CSVEGTGANVLTF
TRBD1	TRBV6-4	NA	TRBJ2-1	TGTGCCAGCAGTGCAACAGGGGGCGCCTACAATGAGCAGTTCTTC	CASSATGGAYNEQFF
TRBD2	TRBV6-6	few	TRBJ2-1	TGTGCCAGCAGTCCCCTGAATCTCTCCGGCGGGAGCAGGGAGCAGTTCTTC	CASSPLNLSGGSREQFF
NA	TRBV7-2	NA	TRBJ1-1	TGTGCCAGCAGCTTAGATTTAGGAGGGGAAGAAGCTTTCTTT	CASSLDLGGEEAFF
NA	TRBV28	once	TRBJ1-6	TGTGCCACCCGGGGGAGTATCATAGGATCACCCCTCCACTTT	CATRGSIIGSPLHF
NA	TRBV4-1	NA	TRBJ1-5	TGCGCCAGCAGCCAAGAAGCGGCAGGGAGGGTTCAGCCCCAGCATTTT	CASSQEAAGRVQPQHF
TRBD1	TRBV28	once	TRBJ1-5	TGTGCCATCTCACAGGGGGACAATCAGCCCCAGCATTTT	CAISQGDNQPQHF
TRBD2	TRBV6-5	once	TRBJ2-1	TGTGCCAGCAGTATAACTAGCGGGAGGGCGTATGAGCAGTTCTTC	CASSITSGRAYEQFF
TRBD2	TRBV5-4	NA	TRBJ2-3	TGTGCCAGCAGCTTGGCGGGGGGTTCTTCTCACACAGATACGCAGTATTTT	CASSLAGGSSHTDTQYF
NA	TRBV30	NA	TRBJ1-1	TGTGCCTGGATGGCCGGGAGGGACACTGAAGCTTTCTTT	CAWMAGRDTEAFF
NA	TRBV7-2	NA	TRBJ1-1	TGTGCCAGCAGCCAAAATTACAAGAACACTGAAGCTTTCTTT	CASSQNYKNTEAFF
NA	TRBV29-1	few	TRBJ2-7	TGCAGCGTTGTAGGGTGGAGGCAGAACTACGAGCAGTACTTC	CSVVGWRQNYEQYF
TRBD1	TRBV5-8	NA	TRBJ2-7	TGTGCCAGCAGCATGGACAGGGGAGAGCAGCAGTACTTC	CASSMDRGEQQYF
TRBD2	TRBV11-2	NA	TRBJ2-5	TGTGCCAGCAGCTTAGATCTAGGCGGGAGAAGGGAGACCCAGTACTTC	CASSLDLGGRRETQYF
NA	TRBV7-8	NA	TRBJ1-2	TGTGCCAGCAGCCCGCAGGAATCGGATTATGGCTACACCTTC	CASSPQESDYGYTF
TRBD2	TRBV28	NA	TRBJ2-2	TGTGCCAGCACCCGCCCGGGGGGGCGGCTCTTGACCGGGGAGCTGTTTTTT	CASTRPGGRLLTGELFF
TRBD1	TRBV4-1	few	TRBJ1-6	TGCGCCAGCGGCCCGACAGGGGATAATTCACCCCTCCACTTT	CASGPTGDNSPLHF
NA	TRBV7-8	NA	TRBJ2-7	TGTGCCAGCAGCCGCGGCGTAGGGGGGGAAACCTACGAGCAGTACTTC	CASSRGVGGETYEQYF
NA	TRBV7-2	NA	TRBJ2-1	TGTGCCAGCAGCCCACTTGGGCGGGGCCCCTTATCCCATGAGCAGTTCTTC	CASSPLGRGPLSHEQFF
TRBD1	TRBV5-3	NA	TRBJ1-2	TGTGCCAGAAGCCAGGGACAGCTTTTC	CARSQGQLF
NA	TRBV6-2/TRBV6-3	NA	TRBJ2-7	TGTGCCAGCAGTTACGGGCCCGACTACGAGCAGTACTTC	CASSYGPDYEQYF
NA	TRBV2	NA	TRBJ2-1	TGTGCCAGCAGTCAAGGGGGGGGCCATAATGAGCAGTTCTTC	CASSQGGGHNEQFF
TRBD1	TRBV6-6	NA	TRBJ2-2	TGTGCCAGCAGTCTGGGACAGGCGAACACCGGGGAGCTGTTTTTT	CASSLGQANTGELFF